The following is a T cell receptor beta chain sequence with its context. The antigen is undetermined. Produced via immunoSEQ multiplex PCR; TCRdb's table is partial and in-frame only. The sample consists of about 33,000 clones, roughly 74% of them appearing once. This sample is drawn from a study of OX40 agonist ivuxolimab in advanced cancers. Study outcomes and limitations: CD4+ and CD8+ blood T cells expanded clonally by week 6 at 0.1 to 3.0 mg/kg. Relative to CD4+, CD8+ T cells held more expanded clones on average.

The CDR3 consists of 16 residues. CDR1 and CDR2 from the germline V gene are SGDLS and YYNGEE. J was trimmed by 2 bases and V by 0 bases; bases with no gene match: 3. This clonotype was obtained from an adult with an advanced solid tumor such as melanoma, head and neck, liver or kidney cancer. The genes are TRBV9 and TRBJ2-2, with TRBD1 matching over 8 bases. The sequences come from CD4+ or CD8+ T cells sorted from blood, collected in a trial of the OX40 agonist ivuxolimab. CDR3 sequence: CASSVGDRPNTGELFF. CDR3 sequence (DNA): TGTGCCAGCAGCGTAGGGGACAGGCCTAACACCGGGGAGCTGTTTTTT.